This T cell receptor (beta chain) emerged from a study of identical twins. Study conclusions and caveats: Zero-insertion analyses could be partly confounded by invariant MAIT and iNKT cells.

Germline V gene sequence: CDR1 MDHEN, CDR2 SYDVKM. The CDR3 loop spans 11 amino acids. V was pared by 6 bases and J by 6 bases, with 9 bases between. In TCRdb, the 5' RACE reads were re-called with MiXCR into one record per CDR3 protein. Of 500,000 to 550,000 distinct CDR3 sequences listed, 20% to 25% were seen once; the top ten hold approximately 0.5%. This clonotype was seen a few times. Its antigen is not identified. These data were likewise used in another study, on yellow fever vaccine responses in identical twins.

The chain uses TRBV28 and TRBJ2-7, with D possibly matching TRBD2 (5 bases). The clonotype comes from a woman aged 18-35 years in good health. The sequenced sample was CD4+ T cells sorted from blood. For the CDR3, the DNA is TGTGCCAGCAGCTCGGGGAGCGAGCAGTACGTC. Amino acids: CASSSGSEQYV.